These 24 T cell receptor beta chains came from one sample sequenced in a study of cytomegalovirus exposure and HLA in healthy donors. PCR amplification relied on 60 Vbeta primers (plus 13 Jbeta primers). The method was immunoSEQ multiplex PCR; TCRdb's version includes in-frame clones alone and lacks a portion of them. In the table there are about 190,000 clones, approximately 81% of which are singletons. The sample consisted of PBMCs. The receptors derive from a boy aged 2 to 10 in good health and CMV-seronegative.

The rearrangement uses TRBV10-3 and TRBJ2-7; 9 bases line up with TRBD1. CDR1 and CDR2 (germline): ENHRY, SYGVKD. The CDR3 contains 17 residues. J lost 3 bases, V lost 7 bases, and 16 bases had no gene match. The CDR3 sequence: CAIMDHKQGAGDYEQYF. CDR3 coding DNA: TGTGCCATCATGGACCATAAACAGGGGGCTGGAGACTACGAGCAGTACTTC.

This CDR3 reads CASSPYLAVISYNEQFF. The CDR3 region has the DNA TGTGCCAGCAGCCCGTACCTAGCGGTCATCTCCTACAATGAGCAGTTCTTC. This chain connects TRBV4-2 to TRBJ2-1, with TRBD2 matching over 7 bases. Germline CDR1 and CDR2: LGHNA and YNFKEQ. This CDR3 spans 17 amino acids. V shed 4 bases, J shed 0 bases, and the junction held 9 bases outside the gene matches.

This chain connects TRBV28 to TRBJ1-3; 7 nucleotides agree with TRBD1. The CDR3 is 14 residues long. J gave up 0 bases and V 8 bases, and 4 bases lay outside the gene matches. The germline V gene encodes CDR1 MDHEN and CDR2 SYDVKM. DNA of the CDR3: TGTGCCAGCTCTTCAGGGGGCTCTGGAAACACCATATATTTT. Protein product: CASSSGGSGNTIYF.

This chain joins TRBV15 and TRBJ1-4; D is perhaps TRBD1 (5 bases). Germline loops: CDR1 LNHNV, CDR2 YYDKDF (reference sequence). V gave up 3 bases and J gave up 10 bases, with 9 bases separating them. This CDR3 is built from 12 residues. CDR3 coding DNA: TGTGCCACCAGCAGGCCGGGGGGAAAACTGTTTTTT. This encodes CATSRPGGKLFF. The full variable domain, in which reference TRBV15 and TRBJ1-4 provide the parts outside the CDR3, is DAMVIQNPRYQVTQFGKPVTLSCSQTLNHNVMYWYQQKSSQAPKLLFHYYDKDFNNEADTPDNFQSRRPNTSFCFLDIRSPGLGDTAMYLCATSRPGGKLFFGSGTQLSVL.

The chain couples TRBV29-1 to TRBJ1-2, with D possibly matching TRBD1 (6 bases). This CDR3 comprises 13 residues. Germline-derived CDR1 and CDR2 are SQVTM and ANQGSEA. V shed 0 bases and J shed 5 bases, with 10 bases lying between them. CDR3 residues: CSVEDWTEYGYTF. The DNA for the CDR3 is TGCAGCGTTGAAGATTGGACAGAATATGGCTACACCTTC.

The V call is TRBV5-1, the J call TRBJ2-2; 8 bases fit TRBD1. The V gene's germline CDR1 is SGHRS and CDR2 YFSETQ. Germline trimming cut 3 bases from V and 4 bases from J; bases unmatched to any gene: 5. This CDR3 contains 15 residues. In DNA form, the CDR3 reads TGCGCCAGCAGCTCTCAGGGGGCCGGCACCGGGGAGCTGTTTTTT. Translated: CASSSQGAGTGELFF.

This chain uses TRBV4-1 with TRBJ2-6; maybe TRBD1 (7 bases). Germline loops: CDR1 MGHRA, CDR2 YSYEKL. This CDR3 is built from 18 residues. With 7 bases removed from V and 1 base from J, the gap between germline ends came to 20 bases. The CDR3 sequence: CASNTWGDSPSGANVLTF. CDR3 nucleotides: TGCGCCAGCAATACCTGGGGGGACAGCCCATCTGGGGCCAACGTCCTGACTTTC.

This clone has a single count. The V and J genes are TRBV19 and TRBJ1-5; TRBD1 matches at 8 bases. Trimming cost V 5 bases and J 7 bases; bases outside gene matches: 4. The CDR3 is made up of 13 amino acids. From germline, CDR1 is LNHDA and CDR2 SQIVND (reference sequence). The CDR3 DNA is TGTGCCAGTAGTTCAACAGGGGGACAGCCCCAGCATTTT. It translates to CASSSTGGQPQHF.

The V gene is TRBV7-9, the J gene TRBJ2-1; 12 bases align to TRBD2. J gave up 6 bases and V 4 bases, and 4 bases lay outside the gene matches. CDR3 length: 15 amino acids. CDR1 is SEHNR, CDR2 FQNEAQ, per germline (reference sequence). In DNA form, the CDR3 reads TGTGCCAGCAGCTCCCAGACTAGCGGGGGCAATGAGCAGTTCTTC. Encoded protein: CASSSQTSGGNEQFF.

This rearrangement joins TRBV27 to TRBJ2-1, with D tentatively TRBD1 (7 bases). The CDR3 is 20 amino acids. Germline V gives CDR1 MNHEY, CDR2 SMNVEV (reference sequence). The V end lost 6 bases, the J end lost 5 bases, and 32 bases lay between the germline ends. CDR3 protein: CASRITQEGAGPLRDNEQFF. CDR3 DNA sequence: TGTGCCAGCAGAATAACGCAGGAGGGGGCAGGCCCCCTACGAGACAATGAGCAGTTCTTC.

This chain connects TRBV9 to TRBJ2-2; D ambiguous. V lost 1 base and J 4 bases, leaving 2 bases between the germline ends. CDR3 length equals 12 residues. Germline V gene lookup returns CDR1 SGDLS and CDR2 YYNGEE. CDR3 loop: CASSVRTGELFF. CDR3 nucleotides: TGTGCCAGCAGCGTACGCACCGGGGAGCTGTTTTTT.

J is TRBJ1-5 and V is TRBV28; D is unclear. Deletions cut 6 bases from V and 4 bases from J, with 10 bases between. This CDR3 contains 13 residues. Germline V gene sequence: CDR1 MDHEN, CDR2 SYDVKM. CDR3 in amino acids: CASSQTLNQPQHF. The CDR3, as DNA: TGTGCCAGCAGCCAGACATTGAATCAGCCCCAGCATTTT. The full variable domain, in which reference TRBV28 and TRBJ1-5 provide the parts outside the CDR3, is DVKVTQSSRYLVKRTGEKVFLECVQDMDHENMFWYRQDPGLGLRLIYFSYDVKMKEKGDIPEGYSVSREKKERFSLILESASTNQTSMYLCASSQTLNQPQHFGDGTRLSIL.

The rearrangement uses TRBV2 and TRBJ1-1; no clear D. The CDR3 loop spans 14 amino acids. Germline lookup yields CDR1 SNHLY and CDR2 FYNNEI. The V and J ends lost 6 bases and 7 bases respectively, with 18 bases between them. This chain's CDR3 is CASRAWAGNGEAFF. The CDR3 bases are TGTGCCAGCAGGGCGTGGGCGGGTAACGGTGAAGCTTTCTTT.

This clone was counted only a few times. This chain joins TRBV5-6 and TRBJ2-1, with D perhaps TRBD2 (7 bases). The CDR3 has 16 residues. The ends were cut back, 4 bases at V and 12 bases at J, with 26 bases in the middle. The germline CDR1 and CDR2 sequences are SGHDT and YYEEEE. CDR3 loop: CASSRRGGVSNRGQFF. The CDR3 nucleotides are TGTGCCAGCAGCCGGAGGGGGGGGGTAAGCAATAGGGGGCAGTTCTTC.

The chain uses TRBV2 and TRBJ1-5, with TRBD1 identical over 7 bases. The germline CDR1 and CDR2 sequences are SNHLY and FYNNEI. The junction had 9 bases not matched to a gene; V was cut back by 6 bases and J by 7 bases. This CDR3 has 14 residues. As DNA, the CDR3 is TGTGCCAGCAGGCTACTGACAGGGCTCCAGCCCCAGCATTTT. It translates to CASRLLTGLQPQHF.

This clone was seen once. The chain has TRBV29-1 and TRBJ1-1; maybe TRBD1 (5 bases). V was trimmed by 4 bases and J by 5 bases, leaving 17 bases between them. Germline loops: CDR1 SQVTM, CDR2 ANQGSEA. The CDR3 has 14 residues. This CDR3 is CSVGAWRGGTEAFF. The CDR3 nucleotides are TGCAGCGTTGGAGCATGGCGGGGGGGTACTGAAGCTTTCTTT.

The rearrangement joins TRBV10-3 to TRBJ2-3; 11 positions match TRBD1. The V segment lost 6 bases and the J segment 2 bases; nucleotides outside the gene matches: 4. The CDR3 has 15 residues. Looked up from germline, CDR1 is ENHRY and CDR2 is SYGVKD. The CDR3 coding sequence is TGTGCCATCAGGAGGGACAGGGGGGACACAGATACGCAGTATTTT. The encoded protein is CAIRRDRGDTDTQYF.

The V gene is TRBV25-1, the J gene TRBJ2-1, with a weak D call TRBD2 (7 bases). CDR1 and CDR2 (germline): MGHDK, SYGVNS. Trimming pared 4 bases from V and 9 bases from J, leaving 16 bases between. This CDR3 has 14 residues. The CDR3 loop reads CASSVQGGVGEQFF. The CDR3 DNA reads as TGTGCCAGCAGTGTTCAAGGGGGGGTCGGTGAGCAGTTCTTC.

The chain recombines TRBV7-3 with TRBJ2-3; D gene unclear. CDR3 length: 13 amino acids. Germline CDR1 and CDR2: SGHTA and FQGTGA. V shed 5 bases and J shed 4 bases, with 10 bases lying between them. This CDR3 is CASSSLLADTQYF. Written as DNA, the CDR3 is TGTGCCAGCAGCAGCCTCCTCGCAGATACGCAGTATTTT. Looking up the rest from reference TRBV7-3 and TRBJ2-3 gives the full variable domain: GAGVSQTPSNKVTEKGKYVELRCDPISGHTALYWYRQSLGQGPEFLIYFQGTGAADDSGLPNDRFFAVRPEGSVSTLKIQRTERGDSAVYLCASSSLLADTQYFGPGTRLTVL.

The CDR3 sequence: CASSELSGRRRANEKLFF. The CDR3 DNA is TGTGCCAGCAGTGAACTTTCGGGTCGTCGACGGGCTAATGAAAAACTGTTTTTT. V gene TRBV2 combines with J gene TRBJ1-4; D remains ambiguous. The CDR3 runs to 18 residues. Germline lookup yields CDR1 SNHLY and CDR2 FYNNEI. V was shortened by 2 bases and J by 3 bases, with 19 bases between the two germline ends.

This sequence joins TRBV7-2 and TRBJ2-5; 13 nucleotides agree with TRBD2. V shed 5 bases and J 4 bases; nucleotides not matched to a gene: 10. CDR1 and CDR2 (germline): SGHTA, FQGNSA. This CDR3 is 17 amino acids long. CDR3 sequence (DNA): TGTGCCAGCAGCCCAGGACTAGCGGGGGTAGGGGGAGAGACCCAGTACTTC. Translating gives CASSPGLAGVGGETQYF. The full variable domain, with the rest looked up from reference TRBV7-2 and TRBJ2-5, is GAGVSQSPSNKVTEKGKDVELRCDPISGHTALYWYRQSLGQGLEFLIYFQGNSAPDKSGLPSDRFSAERTGGSVSTLTIQRTQQEDSAVYLCASSPGLAGVGGETQYFGPGTRLLVL.

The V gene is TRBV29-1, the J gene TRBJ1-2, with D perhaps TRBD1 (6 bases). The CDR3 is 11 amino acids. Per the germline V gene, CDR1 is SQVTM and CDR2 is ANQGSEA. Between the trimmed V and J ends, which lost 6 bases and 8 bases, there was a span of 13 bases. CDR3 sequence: CSVEGVEGYTF. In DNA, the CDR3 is TGCAGCGTCGAGGGGGTAGAGGGCTACACCTTC.

This CDR3 reads CASSQATVTDTQYF. Written as DNA, the CDR3 is TGCGCCAGCAGCCAAGCCACGGTAACAGATACGCAGTATTTT. The rearrangement joins TRBV4-1 to TRBJ2-3; no clear D. Germline V lookup: CDR1 MGHRA, CDR2 YSYEKL. This CDR3 comprises 14 residues. V was shortened by 1 base and J by 3 bases, with 8 bases between the two germline ends.

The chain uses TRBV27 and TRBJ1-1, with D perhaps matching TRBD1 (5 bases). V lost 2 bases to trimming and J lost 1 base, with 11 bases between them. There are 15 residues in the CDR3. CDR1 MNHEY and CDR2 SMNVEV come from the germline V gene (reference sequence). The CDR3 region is CASSLQGTGNTEAFF. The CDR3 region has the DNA TGTGCCAGCAGTTTACAGGGCACAGGGAACACTGAAGCTTTCTTT.